This TCR beta chain was captured by sequencing in a study of blood T cell repertoires in COVID-19. Study context: From the United States, Italy and Spain came samples of acute and convalescent COVID-19. T cells, B-cell-depleted T cells, or PBMCs provided the cDNA or gDNA that served as material.

The CDR3 length is 17 residues. The V gene's germline CDR1 is SNHLY and CDR2 FYNNEI. The trim removed 5 bases at V and 4 bases at J, leaving 14 bases unmatched. Original data processing: Amplification from reference gene primers served as the basis for estimated nucleated cell counts. The method was immunoSEQ multiplex PCR; TCRdb's version includes in-frame clones alone and lacks a portion of them. V, J and clone size are taken as reported in that table, and D and trimming were inferred from the DNA itself. The profile covers roughly 310,000 clones, with about 90% appearing a single time and 2.5% to 3% taken by the ten largest. Only one count was recorded for this clone.

This clonotype was obtained from a woman aged 25-40 years with COVID-19, enrolled during active disease. This rearrangement joins TRBV2 to TRBJ2-3, with TRBD1 identical over 8 bases. The sample consisted of peripheral blood. The CDR3 reads CASSNPNGQGAADTQYF. In nucleotides, the CDR3 is TGTGCCAGCAGTAACCCCAATGGCCAGGGGGCAGCAGATACGCAGTATTTT.